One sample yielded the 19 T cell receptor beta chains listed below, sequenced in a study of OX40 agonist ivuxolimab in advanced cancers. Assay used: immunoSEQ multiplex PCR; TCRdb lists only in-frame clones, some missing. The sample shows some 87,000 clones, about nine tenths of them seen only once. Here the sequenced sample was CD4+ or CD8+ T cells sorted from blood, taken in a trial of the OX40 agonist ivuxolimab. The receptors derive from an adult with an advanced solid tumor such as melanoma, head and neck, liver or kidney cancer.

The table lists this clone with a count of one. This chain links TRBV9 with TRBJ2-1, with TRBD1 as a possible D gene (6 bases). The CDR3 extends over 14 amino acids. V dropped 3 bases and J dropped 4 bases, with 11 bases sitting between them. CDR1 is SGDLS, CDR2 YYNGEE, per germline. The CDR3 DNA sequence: TGTGCCAGCAGCGCGCAGGGGACATACAATGAGCAGTTCTTC. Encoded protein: CASSAQGTYNEQFF. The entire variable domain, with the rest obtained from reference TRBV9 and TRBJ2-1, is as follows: DSGVTQTPKHLITATGQRVTLRCSPRSGDLSVYWYQQSLDQGLQFLIQYYNGEERAKGNILERFSAQQFPDLHSELNLSSLELGDSALYFCASSAQGTYNEQFFGPGTRLTVL.

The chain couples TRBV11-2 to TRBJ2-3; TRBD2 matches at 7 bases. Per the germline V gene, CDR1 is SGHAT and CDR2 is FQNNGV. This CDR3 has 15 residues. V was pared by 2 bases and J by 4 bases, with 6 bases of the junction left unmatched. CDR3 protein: CASSLRAGASDTQYF. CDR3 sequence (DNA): TGTGCCAGCAGCTTACGGGCGGGAGCCTCAGATACGCAGTATTTT.

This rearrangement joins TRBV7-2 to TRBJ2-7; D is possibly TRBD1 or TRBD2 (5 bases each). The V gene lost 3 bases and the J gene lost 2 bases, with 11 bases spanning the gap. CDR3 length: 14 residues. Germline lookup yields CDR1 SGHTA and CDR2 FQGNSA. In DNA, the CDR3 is TGTGCCAGCAGCTTTGAGGGGCGGACCTACGAGCAGTACTTC. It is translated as CASSFEGRTYEQYF.

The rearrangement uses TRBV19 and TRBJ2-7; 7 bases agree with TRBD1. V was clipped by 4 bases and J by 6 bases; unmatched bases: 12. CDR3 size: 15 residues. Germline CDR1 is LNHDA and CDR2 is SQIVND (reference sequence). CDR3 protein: CASSTRTGTLGEQYF. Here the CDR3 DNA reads TGTGCCAGTAGTACTAGGACAGGTACCTTGGGCGAGCAGTACTTC. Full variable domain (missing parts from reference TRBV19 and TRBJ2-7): DGGITQSPKYLFRKEGQNVTLSCEQNLNHDAMYWYRQDPGQGLRLIYYSQIVNDFQKGDIAEGYSVSREKKESFPLTVTSAQKNPTAFYLCASSTRTGTLGEQYFGPGTRLTVT.

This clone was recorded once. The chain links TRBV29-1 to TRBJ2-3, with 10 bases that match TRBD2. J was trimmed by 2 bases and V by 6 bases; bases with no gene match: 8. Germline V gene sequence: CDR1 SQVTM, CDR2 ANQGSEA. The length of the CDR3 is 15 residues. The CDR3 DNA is TGCAGCGTCTCCCCTACTAGCGGGAACACAGATACGCAGTATTTT. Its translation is CSVSPTSGNTDTQYF.

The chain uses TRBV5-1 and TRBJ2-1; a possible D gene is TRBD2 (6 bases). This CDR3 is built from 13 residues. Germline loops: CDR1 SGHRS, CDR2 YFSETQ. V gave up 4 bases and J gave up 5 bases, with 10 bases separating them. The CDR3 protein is CASSPGGNNEQFF. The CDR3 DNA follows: TGCGCCAGCAGCCCGGGCGGGAACAATGAGCAGTTCTTC.

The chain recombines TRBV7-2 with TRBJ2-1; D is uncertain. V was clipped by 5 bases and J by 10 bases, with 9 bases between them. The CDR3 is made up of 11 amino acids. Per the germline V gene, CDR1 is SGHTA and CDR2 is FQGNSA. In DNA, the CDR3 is TGTGCCAGCAGCCCCGGTTACGAGCAGTTCTTC. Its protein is CASSPGYEQFF.

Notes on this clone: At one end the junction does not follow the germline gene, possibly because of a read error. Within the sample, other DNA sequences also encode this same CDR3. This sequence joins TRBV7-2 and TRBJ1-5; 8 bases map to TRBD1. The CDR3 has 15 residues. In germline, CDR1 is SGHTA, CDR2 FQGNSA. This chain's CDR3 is CASSPSGGGNQPQHF. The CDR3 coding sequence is TGTGCCAGCAGCCCTTCAGGGGGCGGCAATCAGCCTCAGCATTTT.

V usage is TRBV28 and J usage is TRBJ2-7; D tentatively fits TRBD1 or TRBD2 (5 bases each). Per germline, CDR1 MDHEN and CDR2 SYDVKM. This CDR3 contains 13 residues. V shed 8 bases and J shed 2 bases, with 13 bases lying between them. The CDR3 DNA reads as TGTGCCAGCGTGGACCTGGGACCCTACGAGCAGTACTTC. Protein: CASVDLGPYEQYF.

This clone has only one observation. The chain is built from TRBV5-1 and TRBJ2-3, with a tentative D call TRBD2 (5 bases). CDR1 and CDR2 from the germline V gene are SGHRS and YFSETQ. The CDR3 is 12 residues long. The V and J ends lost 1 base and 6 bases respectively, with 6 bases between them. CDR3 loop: CASSLTGDTQYF. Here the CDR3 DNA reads TGCGCCAGCAGCTTGACGGGGGATACGCAGTATTTT. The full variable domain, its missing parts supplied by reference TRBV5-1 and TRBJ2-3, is KAGVTQTPRYLIKTRGQQVTLSCSPISGHRSVSWYQQTPGQGLQFLFEYFSETQRNKGNFPGRFSGRQFSNSRSEMNVSTLELGDSALYLCASSLTGDTQYFGPGTRLTVL.

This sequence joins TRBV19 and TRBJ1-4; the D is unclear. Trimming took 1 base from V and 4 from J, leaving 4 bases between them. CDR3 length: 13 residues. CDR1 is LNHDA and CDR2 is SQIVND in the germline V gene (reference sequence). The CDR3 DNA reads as TGTGCCAGTAGTATAGGACATAATGAAAAACTGTTTTTT. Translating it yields CASSIGHNEKLFF.

In DNA form, the CDR3 reads TGTGCCTGGAGTCAAGGGGATAGCAATCAGCCCCAGCATTTT. It codes for CAWSQGDSNQPQHF. This sequence joins TRBV30 and TRBJ1-5, with D perhaps matching TRBD1 (5 bases). Per germline, CDR1 GTSNPN and CDR2 SVGIG (reference sequence). Between the trimmed V and J ends, which lost 2 bases and 0 bases, there was a span of 8 bases. This CDR3 has 14 residues.

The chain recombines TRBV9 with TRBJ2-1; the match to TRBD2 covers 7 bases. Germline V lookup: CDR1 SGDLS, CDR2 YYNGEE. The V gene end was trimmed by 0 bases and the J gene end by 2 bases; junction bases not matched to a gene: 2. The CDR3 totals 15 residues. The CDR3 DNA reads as TGTGCCAGCAGCGTAGAACGGGAGGCCTACAATGAGCAGTTCTTC. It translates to CASSVEREAYNEQFF.

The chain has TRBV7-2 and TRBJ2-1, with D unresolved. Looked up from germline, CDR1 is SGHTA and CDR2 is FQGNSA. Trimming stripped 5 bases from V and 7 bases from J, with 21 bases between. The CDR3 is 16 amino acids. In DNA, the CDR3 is TGTGCCAGCAGCCCCCTTTTTGCGCACGAGACTAATGAGCAGTTCTTC. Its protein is CASSPLFAHETNEQFF.

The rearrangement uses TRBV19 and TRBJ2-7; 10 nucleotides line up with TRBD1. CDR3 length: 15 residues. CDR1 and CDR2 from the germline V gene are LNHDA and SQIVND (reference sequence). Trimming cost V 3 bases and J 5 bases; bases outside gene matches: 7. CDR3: CASSITGTGVNEQYF. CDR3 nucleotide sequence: TGTGCCAGTAGTATCACCGGGACAGGGGTCAACGAGCAGTACTTC.

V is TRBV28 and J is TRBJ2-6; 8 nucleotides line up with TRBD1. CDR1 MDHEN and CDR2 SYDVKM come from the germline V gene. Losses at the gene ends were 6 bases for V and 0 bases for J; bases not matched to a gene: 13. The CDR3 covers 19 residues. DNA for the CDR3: TGTGCCAGCAGCCATTATCTTGGACAGGGTTTCTCTGGGGCCAACGTCCTGACTTTC. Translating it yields CASSHYLGQGFSGANVLTF.

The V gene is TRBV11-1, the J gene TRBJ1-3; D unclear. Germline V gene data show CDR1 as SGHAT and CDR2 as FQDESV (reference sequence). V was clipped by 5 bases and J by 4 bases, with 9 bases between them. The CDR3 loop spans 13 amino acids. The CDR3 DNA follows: TGTGCCAGCAGCCTGAGGCGGGGAAACACCATATATTTT. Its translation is CASSLRRGNTIYF.

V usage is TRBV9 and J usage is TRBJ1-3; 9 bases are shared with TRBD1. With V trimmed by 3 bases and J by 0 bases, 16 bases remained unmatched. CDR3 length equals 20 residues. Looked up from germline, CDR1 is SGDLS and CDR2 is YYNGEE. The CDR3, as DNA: TGTGCCAGCAGCGCGGGAGCCGGGACAGGGCCCCTCACCTCTGGAAACACCATATATTTT. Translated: CASSAGAGTGPLTSGNTIYF.

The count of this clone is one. As DNA, the CDR3 is TGTGCCAGTAGACCCGGGACAGGGGTTCTAGGCTCTCCCAGCACAGATACGCAGTATTTT. Its protein product is CASRPGTGVLGSPSTDTQYF. V gene TRBV19 combines with J gene TRBJ2-3, with 10 bases that match TRBD1. This CDR3 contains 20 residues. V was pared by 6 bases and J by 0 bases, with 18 bases of the junction left unmatched. Germline CDR1 reads LNHDA; CDR2 reads SQIVND (reference sequence).